This record covers a single TCR beta chain. The antigen is unknown. The PCR employed 60 Vbeta primers together with 13 Jbeta primers. Repertoires were generated with immunoSEQ multiplex PCR, while TCRdb's copy carries only in-frame clones and drops some. Among approximately 100,000 clones listed, around 70% were seen once. The donors (healthy individuals) were bone marrow donors. The data originate from a study of cytomegalovirus exposure and HLA in healthy donors. The overall study: A previous analysis identified 100 million to 120 million unique TCR beta sequences derived from 180 million or so T cells. An early release of data contained 70 million to 95 million unique TCRs, which came from HLA-typed donors. General study points: In an earlier analysis, productive rearrangement rates for most beta V segments clustered near 90% or 30%.

The trim removed 8 bases at V and 9 bases at J, leaving 19 bases unmatched. Germline-derived CDR1 and CDR2 are GTSNPN and SVGIG (reference sequence). CDR3 size: 15 residues. The V gene is TRBV30, the J gene TRBJ1-2; TRBD1 matches 9 bases. The sequenced sample was PBMCs. The clonotype comes from a woman in her 70s in good health and CMV-seropositive. The CDR3 DNA is TGTGCCCTGATCGGGACAGGGACGAGGGTGGGTAGCTACACCTTC. Translating it yields CALIGTGTRVGSYTF.